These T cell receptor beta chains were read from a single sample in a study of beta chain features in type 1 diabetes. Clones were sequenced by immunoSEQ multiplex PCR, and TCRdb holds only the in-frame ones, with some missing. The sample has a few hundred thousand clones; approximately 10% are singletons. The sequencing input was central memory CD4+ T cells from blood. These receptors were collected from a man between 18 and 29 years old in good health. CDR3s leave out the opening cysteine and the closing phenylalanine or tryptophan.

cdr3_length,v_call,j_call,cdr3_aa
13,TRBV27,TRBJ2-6,ASRPGSSGANVLT
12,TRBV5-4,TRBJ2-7,ASRQGTSYSEQY
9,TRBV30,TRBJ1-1,AWSVGGVPF
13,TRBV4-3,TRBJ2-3,ASSQGGSSTDTQY
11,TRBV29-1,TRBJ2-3,SVDRGLPDTQY
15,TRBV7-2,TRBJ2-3,ASSLAALAGGRDTQY
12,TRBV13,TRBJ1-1,ASSLRFGNTEAF
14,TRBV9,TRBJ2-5,ASSVDVGRTQETQY
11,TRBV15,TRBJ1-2,ATSPDINYGYT
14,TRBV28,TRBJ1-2,ASSLPHRGRVDGYT
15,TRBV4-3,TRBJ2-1,ASSQEPGQGTYNEQF
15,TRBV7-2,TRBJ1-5,ASSPGQGEGNYQPQH
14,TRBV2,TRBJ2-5,ASSAGLAVLQETQY
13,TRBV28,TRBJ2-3,ASSSQGWGADTQY
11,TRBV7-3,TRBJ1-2,ASSFNRESGYT
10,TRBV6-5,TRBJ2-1,ASSRANNEQF
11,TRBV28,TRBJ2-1,ASRPPGLIEQF
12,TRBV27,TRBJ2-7,ASSPTWSSYEQY
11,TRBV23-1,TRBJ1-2,ASTPGRNYGYT
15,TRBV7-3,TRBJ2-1,ASSPGGASLEGNEQF
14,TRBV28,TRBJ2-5,ASSLFGAGGSETQY
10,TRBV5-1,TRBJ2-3,ASSSNADTQY
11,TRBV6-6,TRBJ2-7,ASSSAGRYEQY
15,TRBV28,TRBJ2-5,ASSSLAGAQFEETQY
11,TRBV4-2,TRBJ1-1,ASSQETGLPAF
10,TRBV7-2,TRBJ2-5,ASSPSRETQY
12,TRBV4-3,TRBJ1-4,ASSQGGSNEKLF
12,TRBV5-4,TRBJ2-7,ASSLQGSSYEQY
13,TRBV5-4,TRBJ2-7,ASSVGQDNPYEQY
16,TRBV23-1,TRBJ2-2,ASSQSVRAGRDTGELF
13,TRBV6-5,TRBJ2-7,ASSYSPTEAYEQY
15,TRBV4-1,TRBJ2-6,ASTRDRGRIGANVLT
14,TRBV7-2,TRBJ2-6,ASSPDRIPGANVLT
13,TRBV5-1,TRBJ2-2,ASSPGPQPAGELF
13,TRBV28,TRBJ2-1,ASSRPSGVYNEQF
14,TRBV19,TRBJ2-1,ASSIRGTSGTNEQF
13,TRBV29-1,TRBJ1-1,SVKVGGALGTEAF
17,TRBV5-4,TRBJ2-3,ASSLGGLAGTLGTDTQY
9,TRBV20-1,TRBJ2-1,SAGRGSEQF
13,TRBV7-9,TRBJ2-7,ANQRRTSVSYEQY
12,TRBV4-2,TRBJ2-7,ASSSDRSTYEQY
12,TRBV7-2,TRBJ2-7,ASSSGTDSYEQY
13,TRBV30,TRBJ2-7,AWSAGFRGHNEQY
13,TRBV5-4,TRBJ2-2,ASSIGQGFTGELF
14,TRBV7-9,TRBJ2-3,ASSPRLARVTDTQY
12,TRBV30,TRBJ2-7,AWSYRRPSNEQY
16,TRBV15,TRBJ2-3,ATSRPGLAGGPSDTQY
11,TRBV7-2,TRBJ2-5,ASSLLQGETQY
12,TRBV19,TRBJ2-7,ASSPQGGGNEQY
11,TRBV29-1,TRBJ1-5,SVARTEDQPQH
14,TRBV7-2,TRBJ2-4,ASSLVAGAPKNIQY
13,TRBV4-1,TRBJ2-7,ASSQDEGEPYEQY
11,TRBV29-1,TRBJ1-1,SVASHRDTEAF
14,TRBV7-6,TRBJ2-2,ASSLQGAKVTGELF
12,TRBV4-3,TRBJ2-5,ASSQTGVQETQY